A single sample is the source of the 16 T cell receptor beta chains below, sequenced in a study of T-cell reconstitution after alpha-beta-depleted transplantation in children. Researchers prepared the TCRbeta library using unique molecular identifiers, the study reports. TCRdb reanalysed the PCR reads using MiXCR and keeps one entry per CDR3 protein. The sample holds about 980,000 distinct CDR3 sequences; less than 30% are singletons and the top ten take 25% to 35%. The source material was PBMCs, mostly from graft donor cells, sampled 360 days after TCRalphabeta/CD19-depleted stem cell transplant. The receptors were gathered from a boy in the first two years of life who had a stem cell transplant for SCID, so the T cells may come from the graft donor.

The chain employs TRBV18 and TRBJ2-6; either TRBD1 or TRBD2 may fit D (5 bases each). CDR1 is KGHSH, CDR2 LQKENI, per germline. The V end was cut by 5 bases, the J end by 4 bases, with 12 bases between. This CDR3 region has 15 residues. The DNA for the CDR3 is TGTGCCAGCTCATATGGGACGAGCGGGGCCAACGTCCTGACTTTC. Amino acids: CASSYGTSGANVLTF.

The CDR3 DNA sequence: TGCGCCAGCAGCTTGGGTCTGACTAGCGGCTACAATGAGCAGTTCTTC. Amino acid sequence: CASSLGLTSGYNEQFF. The chain uses TRBV5-1 and TRBJ2-1, with 9 bases matching TRBD2. Unmatched junction bases numbered 4, after V lost 0 bases and J lost 3 bases. CDR1 is SGHRS, CDR2 YFSETQ, per germline. This CDR3 has 16 residues.

This clonotype has just one count. CDR3 region: CASSSIMKETQYF. The CDR3 coding sequence is TGTGCCAGCAGCTCGATAATGAAAGAGACCCAGTACTTC. The chain has TRBV7-7 and TRBJ2-5; the D is unclear. Germline V gives CDR1 SSHAT, CDR2 FNYEAQ (reference sequence). The CDR3 has 13 amino acids. V was shortened by 4 bases and J by 3 bases, with 9 bases between the two germline ends.

The chain links TRBV5-1 to TRBJ1-2, with D unresolved. The CDR3 is 15 amino acids. Trimming removed 0 bases from V and 5 bases from J, with 14 bases in between. Germline V lookup: CDR1 SGHRS, CDR2 YFSETQ. The CDR3 is CASSLVGGEEYGYTF. The CDR3, as DNA: TGCGCCAGCAGCTTGGTAGGTGGAGAGGAATATGGCTACACCTTC.

This clonotype was picked up many times. The V gene is TRBV20-1, the J gene TRBJ2-2; no clear D gene. The CDR3 length is 15 residues. The germline CDR1 and CDR2 sequences are DFQATT and SNEGSKA (reference sequence). V lost 0 bases and J lost 5, with 13 bases in between. CDR3 region: CSARDLGVTTGELFF. In DNA form, the CDR3 reads TGCAGTGCTAGAGATTTAGGAGTGACTACCGGGGAGCTGTTTTTT.

J is TRBJ1-5 and V is TRBV2; possibly TRBD1 for D (5 bases). The CDR3 has 14 amino acids. With 9 bases removed from V and 2 bases from J, the gap between germline ends came to 14 bases. Germline assignment: CDR1 SNHLY and CDR2 FYNNEI. This CDR3 reads CASQGLGRNQPQHF. The DNA for the CDR3 is TGTGCCAGTCAAGGGTTGGGGCGCAATCAGCCCCAGCATTTT.

This clonotype appeared a few times. The rearrangement uses TRBV5-1 and TRBJ1-1; the D is unclear. Trimming left V 0 bases short and J 3 bases short, with 9 bases between. Germline assignment: CDR1 SGHRS and CDR2 YFSETQ. This CDR3 has 14 amino acids. The DNA of the CDR3 is TGCGCCAGCAGCTTGGCCAACGGAGACACTGAAGCTTTCTTT. Translated: CASSLANGDTEAFF.

There are a few counts of this clonotype. V usage is TRBV27 and J usage is TRBJ2-7; TRBD1 matches 9 bases. V lost 5 bases and J lost 2; bases outside the gene matches: 7. The length of the CDR3 is 15 residues. Germline V gene sequence: CDR1 MNHEY, CDR2 SMNVEV (reference sequence). The CDR3 DNA follows: TGTGCCAGCAGTCTTACAGGGGGCCCGACCTACGAGCAGTACTTC. This encodes CASSLTGGPTYEQYF.

This chain connects TRBV29-1 to TRBJ1-1, with a possible D match to TRBD1 (5 bases). This CDR3 is 12 amino acids long. V was trimmed by 7 bases and J by 4 bases, leaving 13 bases between them. Germline loops: CDR1 SQVTM, CDR2 ANQGSEA. The CDR3 spells CSASGGGTEAFF. CDR3 in DNA: TGCAGCGCCTCGGGGGGAGGCACTGAAGCTTTCTTT.

This clonotype has only one observation. The chain is built from TRBV12-3 or TRBV12-4 and TRBJ2-5; the match to TRBD2 covers 9 bases. The ends lost 5 bases at V and 5 bases at J; junction bases unmatched: 15. The CDR3 covers 17 residues. The CDR3 DNA sequence: TGTGCCAGCAGTCCTCTAGCGGGGTCTAAGGAGAGGGAGACCCAGTACTTC. It specifies CASSPLAGSKERETQYF.

The chain couples TRBV11-2 to TRBJ2-3; a possible D gene is TRBD1 (5 bases). V was pared by 5 bases and J by 3 bases, with 12 bases between. Looked up from germline, CDR1 is SGHAT and CDR2 is FQNNGV. CDR3 length: 14 residues. The CDR3 bases are TGTGCCAGCAGCCAAAGACAGAGTACAGATACGCAGTATTTT. Amino acid sequence: CASSQRQSTDTQYF.

Concerning this clonotype itself: The junction and the germline gene differ at one end; a read error may be behind it. The chain links TRBV5-1 to TRBJ2-7; 14 bases agree with TRBD2. CDR1 is SGHRS and CDR2 is YFSETQ in the germline V gene. The length of the CDR3 is 15 residues. The CDR3 protein is CASSFRLAGGHEQCF. The CDR3, as DNA: TGCGCCAGCAGCTTCCGACTAGCGGGGGGGCACGAGCAGTGCTTC.

The genes are TRBV6-5 and TRBJ2-2; D remains ambiguous. This CDR3 has 16 residues. In germline, CDR1 is MNHEY, CDR2 SVGAGI. Trimming stripped 0 bases from V and 2 bases from J, with 10 bases between. The chain's CDR3 is CASSYSHYSNTGELFF. DNA of the CDR3: TGTGCCAGCAGTTACTCGCACTACTCCAACACCGGGGAGCTGTTTTTT.

The genes are TRBV24-1 and TRBJ2-1; TRBD2 agrees at 8 bases. The CDR3 has 18 residues. J gave up 5 bases and V 3 bases, and 14 bases lay outside the gene matches. CDR1 KGHDR and CDR2 SFDVKD come from the germline V gene. The CDR3 protein is CATSDPYQGLGGDNEQFF. CDR3 bases: TGTGCCACCAGTGATCCATACCAGGGCCTCGGGGGGGACAATGAGCAGTTCTTC.

This clonotype was recorded a few times. V usage is TRBV3-1 and J usage is TRBJ1-2, with a tentative D call TRBD1 (6 bases). This CDR3 is built from 15 residues. V dropped 1 base and J dropped 6 bases, with 15 bases sitting between them. Germline loops: CDR1 LGHDT, CDR2 YNNKEL (reference sequence). CDR3 DNA sequence: TGTGCCAGCAGCCAAGTCAAGGGCAGGGGTGATGGCTACACCTTC. It encodes CASSQVKGRGDGYTF.

This clonotype has just a few counts. The V and J genes are TRBV7-9 and TRBJ2-3, with 9 bases fitting TRBD2. Germline V CDR1 and CDR2: SEHNR, FQNEAQ (reference sequence). The junction had 6 bases not matched to a gene; V was cut back by 2 bases and J by 0 bases. This CDR3 spans 17 amino acids. CDR3 in amino acids: CASSLLAGRTSTDTQYF. In nucleotides, the CDR3 is TGTGCCAGCAGCTTACTAGCGGGGAGGACTAGCACAGATACGCAGTATTTT. Full variable domain (remainder filled in from reference TRBV7-9 and TRBJ2-3): DTGVSQNPRHKITKRGQNVTFRCDPISEHNRLYWYRQTLGQGPEFLTYFQNEAQLEKSRLLSDRFSAERPKGSFSTLEIQRTEQGDSAMYLCASSLLAGRTSTDTQYFGPGTRLTVL.